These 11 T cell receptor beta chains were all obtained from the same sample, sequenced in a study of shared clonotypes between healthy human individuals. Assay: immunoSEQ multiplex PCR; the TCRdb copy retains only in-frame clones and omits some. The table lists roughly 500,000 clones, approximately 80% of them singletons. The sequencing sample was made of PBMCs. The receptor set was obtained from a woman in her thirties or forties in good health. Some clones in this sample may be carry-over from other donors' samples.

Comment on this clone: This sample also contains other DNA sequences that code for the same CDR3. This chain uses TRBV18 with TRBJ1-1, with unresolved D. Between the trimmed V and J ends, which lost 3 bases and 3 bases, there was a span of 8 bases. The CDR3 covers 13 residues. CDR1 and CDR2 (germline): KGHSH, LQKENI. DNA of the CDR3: TGTGCCAGCTCACCCCGGACCGACACTGAAGCTTTCTTT. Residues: CASSPRTDTEAFF.

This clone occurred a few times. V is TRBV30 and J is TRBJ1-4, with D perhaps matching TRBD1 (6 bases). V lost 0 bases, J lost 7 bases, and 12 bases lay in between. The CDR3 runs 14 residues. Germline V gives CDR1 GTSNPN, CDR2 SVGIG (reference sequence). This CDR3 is CAWSVMGAAEKLFF. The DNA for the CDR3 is TGTGCCTGGAGTGTAATGGGGGCGGCTGAAAAACTGTTTTTT.

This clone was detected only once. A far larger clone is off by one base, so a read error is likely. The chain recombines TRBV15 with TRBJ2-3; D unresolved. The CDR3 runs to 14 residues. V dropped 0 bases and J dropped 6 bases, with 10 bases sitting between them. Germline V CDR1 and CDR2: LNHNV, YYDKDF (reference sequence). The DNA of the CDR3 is TGTGCCACCAGCAGAGAAACTAATTGGGATACGCAGTATTTT. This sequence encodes CATSRETNWDTQYF.

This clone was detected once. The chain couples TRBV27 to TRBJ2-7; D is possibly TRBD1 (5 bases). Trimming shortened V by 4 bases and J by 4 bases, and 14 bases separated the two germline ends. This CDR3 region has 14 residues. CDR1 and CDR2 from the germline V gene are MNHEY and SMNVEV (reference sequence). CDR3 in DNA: TGTGCCAGCAGTTCAGTTCAGGGAAGGTACGAGCAGTACTTC. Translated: CASSSVQGRYEQYF.

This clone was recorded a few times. DNA of the CDR3: TGTGCCTGGAGTGGGGGGGACAGGGTTAATCAGCCCCAGCATTTT. Translating it yields CAWSGGDRVNQPQHF. The chain is built from TRBV30 and TRBJ1-5, with 9 positions matching TRBD1. CDR1 and CDR2 (germline): GTSNPN, SVGIG (reference sequence). The V gene end was trimmed by 1 base and the J gene end by 4 bases; junction bases not matched to a gene: 5. The CDR3 runs to 15 residues.

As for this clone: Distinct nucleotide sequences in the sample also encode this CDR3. The CDR3 region has the DNA TGCGCCAGCAGCCTCGGACAGGGAACCTACAATGAGCAGTTCTTC. Translation: CASSLGQGTYNEQFF. The chain combines TRBV5-1 with TRBJ2-1, with 8 bases matching TRBD1. The CDR3 totals 15 residues. CDR1 and CDR2 from the germline V gene are SGHRS and YFSETQ. After removal of 4 bases from V and 2 bases from J, the junction contained 5 bases not matched to a gene. Full variable domain (remainder filled in from reference TRBV5-1 and TRBJ2-1): KAGVTQTPRYLIKTRGQQVTLSCSPISGHRSVSWYQQTPGQGLQFLFEYFSETQRNKGNFPGRFSGRQFSNSRSEMNVSTLELGDSALYLCASSLGQGTYNEQFFGPGTRLTVL.

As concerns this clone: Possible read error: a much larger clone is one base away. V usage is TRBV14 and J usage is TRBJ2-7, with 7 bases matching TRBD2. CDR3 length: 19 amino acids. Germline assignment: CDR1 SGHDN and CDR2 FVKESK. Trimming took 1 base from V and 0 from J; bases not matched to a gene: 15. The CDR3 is CASSQGAPYDGGSSYEQYF. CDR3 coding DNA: TGTGCCAGCAGCCAAGGGGCCCCCTATGACGGGGGGAGCTCCTACGAGCAGTACTTC. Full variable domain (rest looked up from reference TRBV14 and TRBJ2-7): EAGVTQFPSHSVIEKGQTVTLRCDPISGHDNLYWYRRVMGKEIKFLLHFVKESKQDESGMPNNRFLAERTGGTYSTLKVQPAELEDSGVYFCASSQGAPYDGGSSYEQYFGPGTRLTVT.

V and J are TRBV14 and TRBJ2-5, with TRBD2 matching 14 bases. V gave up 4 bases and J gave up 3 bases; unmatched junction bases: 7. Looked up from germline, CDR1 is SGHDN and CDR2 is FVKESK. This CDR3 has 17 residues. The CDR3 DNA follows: TGTGCCAGCAGCCCTATACCGGGACTAGCGGGAGAAGAGACCCAGTACTTC. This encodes CASSPIPGLAGEETQYF.

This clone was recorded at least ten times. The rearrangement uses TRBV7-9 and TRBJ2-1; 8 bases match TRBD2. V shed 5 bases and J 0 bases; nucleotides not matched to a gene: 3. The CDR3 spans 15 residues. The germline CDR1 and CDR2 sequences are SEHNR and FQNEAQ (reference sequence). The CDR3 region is CASSLSGASYNEQFF. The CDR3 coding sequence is TGTGCCAGCAGCCTTAGCGGGGCCTCCTACAATGAGCAGTTCTTC.

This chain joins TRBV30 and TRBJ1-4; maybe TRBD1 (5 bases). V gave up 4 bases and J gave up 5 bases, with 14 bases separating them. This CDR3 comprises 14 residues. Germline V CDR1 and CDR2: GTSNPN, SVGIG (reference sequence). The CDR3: CAWTVIGANEKLFF. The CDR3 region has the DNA TGTGCCTGGACCGTTATAGGGGCGAATGAAAAACTGTTTTTT.

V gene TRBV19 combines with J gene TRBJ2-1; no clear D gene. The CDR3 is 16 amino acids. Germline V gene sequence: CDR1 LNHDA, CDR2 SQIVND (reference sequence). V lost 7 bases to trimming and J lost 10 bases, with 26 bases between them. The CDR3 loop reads CASISATTAAYGEQFF. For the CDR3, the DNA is TGTGCCAGTATTTCGGCAACGACTGCGGCCTATGGGGAGCAGTTCTTC.